These 28 T cell receptor beta chains share one sample of origin, sequenced in a study of molecular identifiers for immune sequencing clone quantification. TCRdb re-analysed the PCR reads in MiXCR, keeping a single row per CDR3 protein. This table has approximately 550,000 distinct CDR3 sequences, less than 30% appearing once. The sample comprised naive CD8+ T cells from blood, with Jurkat cell RNA spiked in. Subset: FACS-sorted CD8+CD4-CCR7+CD45RA+ naive T cells. Receptors were obtained from a human donor in good health. Some libraries in this study had Jurkat cell RNA spiked in.

Turning to this clonotype: A much larger clone is a single base away; this may be a read error. The rearrangement links TRBV12-3 or TRBV12-4 to TRBJ2-5; TRBD2 is a possible D gene (6 bases). The CDR3 sequence is 16 residues long. The CDR3 loop reads CASGLRGVAAQETQYF. The CDR3 DNA reads as TGTGCCAGCGGTTTACGGGGAGTAGCGGCCCAAGAGACCCAGTACTTC.

This clonotype was picked up a small number of times. The rearrangement links TRBV4-2 to TRBJ2-7; 7 bases map to TRBD1. The V and J ends lost 2 bases and 1 base, in that order; junction bases with no gene match: 5. CDR3 length: 15 residues. CDR1 and CDR2 from the germline V gene are LGHNA and YNFKEQ. Written as DNA, the CDR3 is TGTGCCAGCAGCCAACCCGGACAGGTTTCCTACGAGCAGTACTTC. Translating gives CASSQPGQVSYEQYF.

The chain combines TRBV9 with TRBJ2-3, with 7 bases matching TRBD1. The CDR3 consists of 17 residues. Germline CDR1 SGDLS, CDR2 YYNGEE. After removal of 3 bases from V and 4 bases from J, the junction contained 14 bases not matched to a gene. CDR3: CASSAHPPGTAADTQYF. DNA of the CDR3: TGTGCCAGCAGCGCGCACCCCCCCGGGACAGCGGCAGATACGCAGTATTTT.

The chain links TRBV20-1 to TRBJ2-7; 8 nucleotides align to TRBD2. V shed 1 base, J shed 1 base, and the junction held 3 bases outside the gene matches. This CDR3 comprises 14 residues. In germline, CDR1 is DFQATT, CDR2 SNEGSKA (reference sequence). CDR3 loop: CSARVTSASYEQYF. CDR3 sequence (DNA): TGCAGTGCTAGAGTGACTAGCGCATCCTACGAGCAGTACTTC.

This clonotype was picked up a small number of times. The rearrangement links TRBV6-2 or TRBV6-3 to TRBJ2-1, with D perhaps TRBD2 (5 bases). V lost 2 bases and J lost 8, with 19 bases in between. The CDR3 covers 16 residues. Germline-derived CDR1 and CDR2 are MNHEY and SVGEGT. In DNA form, the CDR3 reads TGTGCCAGCAGTTACGCGGGCAGGCCCATCTTCCATGAGCAGTTCTTC. Translated: CASSYAGRPIFHEQFF.

This clonotype has a count of ten or more. This chain joins TRBV20-1 and TRBJ1-5; D is undetermined. With 4 bases removed from V and 4 bases from J, the gap between germline ends came to 20 bases. CDR3 length: 16 residues. The germline gives CDR1 DFQATT, CDR2 SNEGSKA (reference sequence). This CDR3 is CSATQVVDATNQPQHF. DNA for the CDR3: TGCAGTGCTACCCAAGTCGTGGACGCGACGAATCAGCCCCAGCATTTT.

As concerns this clonotype: One end of the junction does not line up with germline, which may come from a read error. The genes are TRBV4-3 and TRBJ2-1; D could derive from TRBD1 or TRBD2 (6 bases each). Germline V gene lookup returns CDR1 LGHNA and CDR2 YSLEER. The CDR3 is 18 amino acids. CDR3 region: CASSQDWGADSEYSEQFF. For the CDR3, the DNA is TGCGCCAGCAGCCAAGATTGGGGGGCCGACTCAGAATACAGTGAGCAGTTCTTC.

This clonotype was observed at least ten times. The chain links TRBV30 to TRBJ2-7, with a tentative D call TRBD1 (6 bases). Per germline, CDR1 GTSNPN and CDR2 SVGIG (reference sequence). The length of the CDR3 is 15 residues. V lost 0 bases, J lost 0 bases, and 12 bases lay in between. CDR3 residues: CAWSVPEDSSYEQYF. As DNA, the CDR3 is TGTGCCTGGAGTGTCCCAGAGGACAGCTCCTACGAGCAGTACTTC. The full variable domain, with the rest looked up from reference TRBV30 and TRBJ2-7, is SQTIHQWPATLVQPVGSPLSLECTVEGTSNPNLYWYRQAAGRGLQLLFYSVGIGQISSEVPQNLSASRPQDRQFILSSKKLLLSDSGFYLCAWSVPEDSSYEQYFGPGTRLTVT.

V and J are TRBV7-6 and TRBJ2-1; 8 positions agree with TRBD2. The CDR3 runs to 16 residues. J was trimmed by 0 bases and V by 5 bases; bases with no gene match: 6. From germline, CDR1 is SGHVS and CDR2 FNYEAQ. The CDR3 nucleotides read TGTGCCAGCAGCACCACACTAGCGGACTCCTACAATGAGCAGTTCTTC. Translating gives CASSTTLADSYNEQFF.

The rearrangement joins TRBV7-9 to TRBJ2-7; no clear D gene. The germline V gene encodes CDR1 SEHNR and CDR2 FQNEAQ (reference sequence). V dropped 5 bases and J dropped 3 bases, with 17 bases sitting between them. There are 15 residues in the CDR3. The CDR3 is CASSPAGDQVYEQYF. As DNA, the CDR3 is TGTGCCAGCAGCCCGGCAGGAGACCAGGTCTACGAGCAGTACTTC.

This clonotype was seen a few times. The chain employs TRBV5-1 and TRBJ2-4; no clear D gene. Germline V gives CDR1 SGHRS, CDR2 YFSETQ. V lost 4 bases, J lost 1 base, and 15 bases lay in between. The CDR3 totals 16 residues. The CDR3 DNA sequence: TGCGCCAGCAGCCCGGCTGGGGTGGTTGCCAAAAACATTCAGTACTTC. Translated, it gives CASSPAGVVAKNIQYF.

At least ten counts were recorded for this clonotype. The J gene is TRBJ2-7, the V gene TRBV29-1; D not resolved. Trimming removed 7 bases from V and 0 bases from J, with 13 bases in between. Germline CDR1 is SQVTM and CDR2 is ANQGSEA. This CDR3 spans 13 amino acids. The CDR3 region has the DNA TGCAGCGCCCGACCGCCGAGCTCCTACGAGCAGTACTTC. Its translation is CSARPPSSYEQYF.

The rearrangement uses TRBV12-3 or TRBV12-4 and TRBJ2-7; 9 positions agree with TRBD1. V dropped 4 bases and J dropped 1; count of bases not matched to a gene: 11. This CDR3 is 17 amino acids long. CDR3 residues: CASSSGEPGQGSYEQYF. Written as DNA, the CDR3 is TGTGCCAGCAGTTCGGGAGAACCGGGACAGGGTTCCTACGAGCAGTACTTC.

Notes on this clonotype: In this CDR3 the conserved last residue, phenylalanine or tryptophan, is missing, so a read error is likely. V is TRBV7-9 and J is TRBJ1-4; D is unclear. The germline V gene encodes CDR1 SEHNR and CDR2 FQNEAQ (reference sequence). Trimming removed 3 bases at V and 3 bases at J, with 14 bases between. The CDR3 length is 16 residues. The CDR3 DNA reads TGTGCCAGCAGCTTTCTCGTTGGCCACGCTAATGAAAAACTGTTTTAT. Residues: CASSFLVGHANEKLFY.

The rearrangement joins TRBV6-5 to TRBJ1-2, with a weak D call TRBD1 (6 bases). Per the germline V gene, CDR1 is MNHEY and CDR2 is SVGAGI. CDR3 length: 13 residues. Trimming removed 2 bases at V and 8 bases at J, with 12 bases between. The CDR3 DNA reads TGTGCCAGCAGTTACACCCCAGGGGCCGGCTACACCTTC. This sequence encodes CASSYTPGAGYTF.

This clonotype occurred once. A read error is likely, as this CDR3 ends without the conserved phenylalanine or tryptophan. The chain has TRBV12-3 or TRBV12-4 and TRBJ2-5, with D uncertain. The CDR3 is 13 amino acids. With 6 bases removed from V and 0 bases from J, the gap between germline ends came to 8 bases. CDR3: CASSSYYQETQYL. The CDR3 nucleotides read TGTGCCAGCAGCAGCTACTACCAAGAGACCCAGTACCTC.

J is TRBJ2-5 and V is TRBV7-6, with TRBD2 matching over 10 bases. The trim removed 5 bases at V and 5 bases at J, leaving 8 bases unmatched. Germline V gene lookup returns CDR1 SGHVS and CDR2 FNYEAQ. The CDR3 runs to 15 residues. Here the CDR3 reads CASSVSGGLAETQYF. The DNA of the CDR3 is TGTGCCAGCAGCGTGAGTGGGGGACTAGCGGAGACCCAGTACTTC. The variable domain in full, completed from reference TRBV7-6 and TRBJ2-5, reads GAGVSQSPRYKVTKRGQDVALRCDPISGHVSLYWYRQALGQGPEFLTYFNYEAQQDKSGLPNDRFSAERPEGSISTLTIQRTEQRDSAMYRCASSVSGGLAETQYFGPGTRLLVL.

As regards this clonotype: The junction and the germline gene differ at one end; a read error may be behind it. The rearrangement links TRBV3-1 to TRBJ2-2, with D possibly called TRBD1 or TRBD2 (5 bases each). CDR1 is LGHDT and CDR2 is YNNKEL in the germline V gene (reference sequence). The CDR3 has 20 residues. In nucleotides, the CDR3 is TGTGCCAGCAGCCAAGGTCCGGGGTTATCTAGGGCTGCGCCCCCCGGGGCGCTGTTTTTT. It codes for CASSQGPGLSRAAPPGALFF.

This clonotype was recorded at least ten times. V and J are TRBV4-3 and TRBJ2-4; D is unclear. Germline lookup yields CDR1 LGHNA and CDR2 YSLEER. V dropped 0 bases and J dropped 0 bases, with 6 bases sitting between them. The CDR3 length is 15 residues. The CDR3 is CASSQDNLAKNIQYF. Here the CDR3 DNA reads TGCGCCAGCAGCCAAGATAACCTAGCCAAAAACATTCAGTACTTC.

This clonotype appeared a few times. V gene TRBV19 combines with J gene TRBJ2-1; 11 bases map to TRBD2. V shed 5 bases and J 2 bases; nucleotides not matched to a gene: 5. The CDR3 covers 16 residues. Germline lookup yields CDR1 LNHDA and CDR2 SQIVND (reference sequence). CDR3 sequence (DNA): TGTGCCAGTAGTCTTGATAGCGGGGGGGCCTACAATGAGCAGTTCTTC. It encodes CASSLDSGGAYNEQFF.

This clonotype has just a few counts. The CDR3 DNA is TGTGCCTGGAGTGTTGCGGGGGGCCCCTACAATGAGCAGTTCTTC. Its translation: CAWSVAGGPYNEQFF. The chain uses TRBV30 and TRBJ2-1; 8 bases fit TRBD2. CDR1 GTSNPN and CDR2 SVGIG come from the germline V gene (reference sequence). The CDR3 totals 15 residues. Trimming removed 0 bases from V and 2 bases from J; junction bases left unmatched: 3.

This clonotype was counted at least ten times. Here the CDR3 DNA reads TGTGCTAGTGGCTCGGGACTCACAGATACGCAGTATTTT. Amino acid sequence: CASGSGLTDTQYF. The rearrangement uses TRBV12-5 and TRBJ2-3; a possible D gene is TRBD2 (6 bases). V was shortened by 6 bases and J by 2 bases, with 9 bases between the two germline ends. The germline CDR1 and CDR2 sequences are LGHNT and FRNRAP. This CDR3 comprises 13 residues.

This clonotype was recorded many times. The chain is built from TRBV7-9 and TRBJ2-1; D remains unclear. V shed 4 bases and J shed 6 bases, with 4 bases lying between them. Per the germline V gene, CDR1 is SEHNR and CDR2 is FQNEAQ (reference sequence). The CDR3 loop spans 11 amino acids. The CDR3 DNA sequence: TGTGCCAGCAGCTCGGGCAATGAGCAGTTCTTC. Its translation is CASSSGNEQFF.

The CDR3 bases are TGTGCCAGCAGTTACTCGTTGATCGATGAGCAGTTCTTC. This sequence encodes CASSYSLIDEQFF. The rearrangement joins TRBV6-5 to TRBJ2-1; no clear D. The CDR3 contains 13 residues. CDR1 MNHEY and CDR2 SVGAGI come from the germline V gene. Deletions cut 0 bases from V and 8 bases from J, with 8 bases between.

Many counts were recorded for this clonotype. The rearrangement uses TRBV7-2 and TRBJ2-6; no clear D. V lost 1 base to trimming and J lost 0 bases, with 4 bases between them. This CDR3 comprises 15 residues. Germline V gene sequence: CDR1 SGHTA, CDR2 FQGNSA. The CDR3 region is CASSLDGSGANVLTF. For the CDR3, the DNA is TGTGCCAGCAGCTTAGACGGCTCTGGGGCCAACGTCCTGACTTTC.

This clonotype was recorded at least ten times. The CDR3 region has the DNA TGTGCTAGTGGCATCGGACAAGGGGATAACACTGAAGCTTTCTTT. Its protein product is CASGIGQGDNTEAFF. The J gene is TRBJ1-1, the V gene TRBV12-5; D may be TRBD1 (5 bases). CDR1 and CDR2 (germline): LGHNT, FRNRAP. V lost 6 bases and J 2 bases, leaving 16 bases between the germline ends. The CDR3 spans 15 residues.

This clonotype appeared a few times. The rearrangement links TRBV5-1 to TRBJ2-7, with TRBD1 matching over 9 bases. Unmatched junction bases numbered 4, after V lost 0 bases and J lost 6 bases. The V gene's germline CDR1 is SGHRS and CDR2 YFSETQ. The CDR3 runs to 14 residues. The DNA for the CDR3 is TGCGCCAGCAGCTTGGGACAGGGGGTGGTCGAGCAGTACTTC. Its translation is CASSLGQGVVEQYF.

This clonotype was observed a single time. A far larger clone lies a single base away; this is likely a read error. This chain links TRBV7-9 with TRBJ1-1, with no clear D. The V gene's germline CDR1 is SEHNR and CDR2 FQNEAQ (reference sequence). Trimming left V 5 bases short and J 0 bases short, with 10 bases between. CDR3 length: 14 amino acids. The CDR3 sequence is CASSPWTVNTEAFF. In DNA, the CDR3 is TGTGCCAGCAGCCCCTGGACTGTGAACACTGAAGCTTTCTTT.